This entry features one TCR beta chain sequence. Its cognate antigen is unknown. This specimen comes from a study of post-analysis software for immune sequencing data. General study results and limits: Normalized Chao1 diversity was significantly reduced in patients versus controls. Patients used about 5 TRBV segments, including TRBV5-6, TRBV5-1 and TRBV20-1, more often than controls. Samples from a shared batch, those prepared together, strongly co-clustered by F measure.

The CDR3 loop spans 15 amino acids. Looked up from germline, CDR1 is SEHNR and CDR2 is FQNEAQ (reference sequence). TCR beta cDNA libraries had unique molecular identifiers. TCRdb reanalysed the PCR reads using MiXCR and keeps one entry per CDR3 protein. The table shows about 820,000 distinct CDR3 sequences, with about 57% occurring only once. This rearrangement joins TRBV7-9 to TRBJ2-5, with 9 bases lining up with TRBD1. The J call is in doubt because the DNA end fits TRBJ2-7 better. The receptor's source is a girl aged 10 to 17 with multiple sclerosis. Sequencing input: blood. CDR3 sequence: CASSKQGTGLYEQYF. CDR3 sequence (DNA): TGTGCCAGCAGCAAACAGGGGACAGGGCTCTACGAGCAGTACTTC.